The sequence of this T cell receptor (beta chain) was determined in a study of T-cell reconstitution after alpha-beta-depleted transplantation in children. The V gene lost 0 bases and the J gene lost 5 bases, with 10 bases spanning the gap. The CDR3 spans 15 residues. Germline assignment: CDR1 ENHRY and CDR2 SYGVKD. This clonotype was observed many times. Its target is not known. Notes on the study in general: Approximately two months post-transplant, alpha-beta T cells reportedly originated from several hundred expanded graft clones. The origin of high day-60 TCRbeta diversity in some patients lay in surviving recipient T cells and thymic progenitors. One year post-transplant, T-cell counts and diversity were largely derived from T cells produced anew.

Unique molecular identifiers were incorporated into the prepared TCRbeta library. One entry per CDR3 protein results from TCRdb running MiXCR on the PCR reads. The profile covers approximately 200,000 distinct CDR3 sequences, with around 5.9% appearing a single time and 4.5% to 5.5% taken by the ten largest. The sequence was obtained from a girl in the first two years of life with combined immunodeficiency, due to receive a stem cell transplant. The input for sequencing was PBMCs, taken before TCRalphabeta/CD19-depleted stem cell transplant. The rearrangement uses TRBV10-3 and TRBJ2-2, with D perhaps matching TRBD1 (5 bases). In DNA form, the CDR3 reads TGTGCCATCAGTGAGTCGACAGTTGTTACCGGGGAGCTGTTTTTT. It codes for CAISESTVVTGELFF.